This TCR beta chain is drawn from a study of shared clonotypes between healthy human individuals. Original handling: Junction-only immunoSEQ data arrived without quality scores, meaning filtering differed. Using immunoSEQ multiplex PCR, the repertoire was profiled, and TCRdb retains in-frame clones only, with some absent. V and J calls and clone size follow that table, whereas D and trimming were derived from the DNA. The sample carries about 2.3 million clones, under 95% recorded once. Study-wide results and caveats: Incompleteness in sorted-subset sequencing, despite large depth, was shown by rarefaction.

Adults of Caucasian background living in Nashville, Tennessee made up all donors. In regard to this clone: Antigen: not known.

The sequencing input was naive CD4+ T cells from PBMCs. The sample's subset: CD45RA+ positively selected. The receptor comes from a man younger than 30 in good health. Some clones in this sample may be carry-over from other donors' samples.

The DNA of the CDR3 is TGTGCCAGCACTCGGGACAGGGTGACCCAGTACTTC. It codes for CASTRDRVTQYF. The chain links TRBV28 to TRBJ2-5; the match to TRBD1 covers 9 bases. V was pared by 7 bases and J by 7 bases, with 4 bases of the junction left unmatched. This CDR3 has 12 residues. From germline, CDR1 is MDHEN and CDR2 SYDVKM.